This record looks at one T cell receptor beta chain sequence and its context. Its antigen is still unknown. CDR1 SGHTA and CDR2 FQGTGA come from the germline V gene. V lost 5 bases to trimming and J lost 1 base, with 6 bases between them. There are 13 residues in the CDR3. The entry originates in a study of CD4+ T cells in melanoma. Study conclusions and caveats: Neoantigen-specific CD4+ T cells in melanoma reportedly had diverse differentiation states. A reported correlation linked neoantigen-specific CD4+ T cells to CD8+, macrophage and B cell function.

The method was immunoSEQ multiplex PCR; TCRdb's version includes in-frame clones alone and lacks a portion of them. The sample records fewer than 55,000 clones, about 88% being singletons. Sample: peripheral blood. This receptor was identified in a human donor with melanoma. The V gene is TRBV7-3, the J gene TRBJ1-3; a possible D gene is TRBD1 (5 bases). DNA for the CDR3: TGTGCCAGCAGCACAGGTTCTGGAAACACCATATATTTT. Its protein product is CASSTGSGNTIYF.